These 23 T cell receptor beta chains came from one sample sequenced in a study of Ad26.COV2.S vaccination and SARS-CoV-2 variants. The protocol was immunoSEQ multiplex PCR, while the TCRdb copy is restricted to in-frame clones and leaves out a portion. The table includes 410,000 or so clones, more than 80% detected once. Treatment noted: around 19 received Ad26.COV2.S at low or high dose, single or two shots; a few received placebo; per-sample allocation not given. Day 63 after the first vaccine or placebo injection was the time point for sampling. The material was peripheral blood, obtained in a trial of Ad26.COV2.S vaccine versus placebo. These receptors were obtained from a person aged 18-65 years who received the Ad26.COV2.S COVID-19 vaccine or a placebo.

The gene calls are TRBV30 and TRBJ1-2, with D unresolved. Germline CDR1 and CDR2: GTSNPN and SVGIG (reference sequence). CDR3 size: 13 residues. The germline V and J ends were trimmed by 0 bases and 5 bases, with 10 bases remaining between them. The chain's CDR3 is CAWSVAGEYGYTF. The CDR3 nucleotides read TGTGCCTGGAGTGTAGCCGGAGAATATGGCTACACCTTC.

This clone has a single count. The gene calls are TRBV5-8 and TRBJ2-7; D call uncertain. Germline V gene lookup returns CDR1 SGHTS and CDR2 YDEGEE. Deletions cut 4 bases from V and 2 bases from J, with 1 base between. The CDR3 covers 10 residues. CDR3 nucleotides: TGTGCCAGCAGCACCTACGAGCAGTACTTC. Protein: CASSTYEQYF.

CDR3 coding DNA: TGCGCCAGCAGCCAAACAGGGTCTGGGGCCAACGTCCTGACTTTC. It is translated as CASSQTGSGANVLTF. The chain is built from TRBV4-3 and TRBJ2-6, with D possibly being TRBD1 (6 bases). Trimming left V 2 bases short and J 1 base short, with 6 bases between. Germline CDR1 is LGHNA and CDR2 is YSLEER. CDR3 length: 15 amino acids.

The J gene is TRBJ2-7, the V gene TRBV5-4, with unresolved D. The germline V gene encodes CDR1 SGHNT and CDR2 YYREEE (reference sequence). The CDR3 length is 13 residues. The V gene lost 0 bases and the J gene lost 1 base, with 5 bases spanning the gap. The CDR3 DNA reads TGTGCCAGCAGCTTGGACAGATCCTACGAGCAGTACTTC. This encodes CASSLDRSYEQYF. The entire variable domain, with the rest obtained from reference TRBV5-4 and TRBJ2-7, is as follows: ETGVTQSPTHLIKTRGQQVTLRCSSQSGHNTVSWYQQALGQGPQFIFQYYREEENGRGNFPPRFSGLQFPNYSSELNVNALELDDSALYLCASSLDRSYEQYFGPGTRLTVT.

The CDR3 protein is CASSLEGGYTEAFF. The CDR3 coding sequence is TGTGCCAGCAGCTTAGAAGGGGGCTACACTGAAGCTTTCTTT. The rearrangement joins TRBV7-9 to TRBJ1-1, with 7 bases lining up with TRBD1. This CDR3 region has 14 residues. Losses at the gene ends were 1 base for V and 3 bases for J; bases not matched to a gene: 2. From germline, CDR1 is SEHNR and CDR2 FQNEAQ (reference sequence).

CDR3 region: CASKSDGSNQPQHF. The CDR3 DNA sequence: TGTGCCAGTAAGTCCGACGGAAGCAATCAGCCCCAGCATTTT. The chain uses TRBV19 and TRBJ1-5; the D is unclear. V was pared by 7 bases and J by 1 base, with 11 bases between. CDR3 length equals 14 residues. Per the germline V gene, CDR1 is LNHDA and CDR2 is SQIVND (reference sequence).

The chain has TRBV7-8 and TRBJ1-5, with 9 nucleotides matching TRBD1. CDR1 is SGHVS and CDR2 is FQNEAQ in the germline V gene. CDR3 size: 16 residues. Unmatched junction bases numbered 11, after V lost 5 bases and J lost 6 bases. The chain's CDR3 is CASSPRDRDRSQPQHF. Here the CDR3 DNA reads TGTGCCAGCAGCCCCCGGGACAGGGACCGGTCTCAGCCCCAGCATTTT.

This clone was found a few times. The chain employs TRBV9 and TRBJ2-5; D possibly corresponds to TRBD2 (5 bases). Germline CDR1 SGDLS, CDR2 YYNGEE. The V and J ends lost 0 bases and 2 bases respectively, with 8 bases between them. The CDR3 is made up of 14 amino acids. CDR3 region: CASSVEPGQETQYF. The CDR3 DNA sequence: TGTGCCAGCAGCGTAGAGCCGGGACAAGAGACCCAGTACTTC.

The chain joins TRBV19 to TRBJ2-7; 12 positions match TRBD2. The CDR3 extends over 15 amino acids. Per germline, CDR1 LNHDA and CDR2 SQIVND (reference sequence). J gave up 7 bases and V 4 bases, and 8 bases lay outside the gene matches. CDR3 sequence (DNA): TGTGCCAGTAGTACAAGACTAGCGGGAGCTTATGAGCAGTACTTC. Its protein product is CASSTRLAGAYEQYF.

V is TRBV2 and J is TRBJ1-1; 8 bases align to TRBD1. Germline values: CDR1 SNHLY, CDR2 FYNNEI. V shed 2 bases and J 3 bases; nucleotides not matched to a gene: 2. CDR3 length: 14 residues. CDR3 amino acids: CASSETGGDTEAFF. The CDR3 DNA follows: TGTGCCAGCAGTGAAACAGGGGGGGACACTGAAGCTTTCTTT. The entire variable domain, with the rest obtained from reference TRBV2 and TRBJ1-1, is as follows: EPEVTQTPSHQVTQMGQEVILRCVPISNHLYFYWYRQILGQKVEFLVSFYNNEISEKSEIFDDQFSVERPDGSNFTLKIRSTKLEDSAMYFCASSETGGDTEAFFGQGTRLTVV.

This rearrangement joins TRBV27 to TRBJ2-3; TRBD2 matches 10 bases. The CDR3 sequence is 18 residues long. From germline, CDR1 is MNHEY and CDR2 SMNVEV (reference sequence). V dropped 2 bases and J dropped 0; count of bases not matched to a gene: 8. DNA of the CDR3: TGTGCCAGCAGTTTACGGACTAGCGGAGCCCTTAGCACAGATACGCAGTATTTT. It specifies CASSLRTSGALSTDTQYF.

This chain connects TRBV4-3 to TRBJ2-7, with TRBD2 matching over 10 bases. This CDR3 contains 15 residues. Germline trimming cut 3 bases from V and 3 bases from J; bases unmatched to any gene: 5. Per germline, CDR1 LGHNA and CDR2 YSLEER. CDR3 in amino acids: CASSHIAGGNYEQYF. The CDR3 coding sequence is TGCGCCAGCAGCCATATAGCGGGAGGAAACTACGAGCAGTACTTC.

This sequence joins TRBV6-5 and TRBJ1-2; D is perhaps TRBD1 (5 bases). In germline, CDR1 is MNHEY, CDR2 SVGAGI. V was pared by 1 base and J by 0 bases, with 12 bases between. The CDR3 has 16 amino acids. The CDR3 bases are TGTGCCAGCAGTTACTTGACAGAGCACACTAACTATGGCTACACCTTC. Translating gives CASSYLTEHTNYGYTF.

This clone was observed a handful of times. The genes are TRBV11-3 and TRBJ2-1; 8 positions agree with TRBD2. The V segment lost 2 bases and the J segment 7 bases; nucleotides outside the gene matches: 10. The length of the CDR3 is 16 residues. Germline V lookup: CDR1 SGHNT, CDR2 YENEEA. The CDR3 nucleotides read TGTGCCAGCAGCTTACTGGCGGGAGGCACATGGAATGAGCAGTTCTTC. This sequence encodes CASSLLAGGTWNEQFF.

The gene calls are TRBV6-5 and TRBJ2-5, with D maybe TRBD2 (6 bases). Per the germline V gene, CDR1 is MNHEY and CDR2 is SVGAGI. The CDR3 is 15 residues long. V lost 2 bases and J lost 0, with 10 bases in between. The CDR3 loop is CASSYTGGNQETQYF. The CDR3 DNA follows: TGTGCCAGCAGTTACACCGGGGGAAACCAAGAGACCCAGTACTTC.

This clone has just one count. V is TRBV3-1 (or the pseudogene TRBV3-2) and J is TRBJ1-4; D not resolved. Deletions cut 1 base from V and 2 bases from J, with 11 bases between. Germline V gene lookup returns CDR1 LGHDT and CDR2 YNNKEL (reference sequence). There are 16 residues in the CDR3. CDR3 sequence: CASSQGLERTNEKLFF. The CDR3 nucleotides read TGTGCCAGCAGCCAAGGACTCGAGAGGACTAATGAAAAACTGTTTTTT.

V is TRBV5-1 and J is TRBJ2-7; 8 positions agree with TRBD1. Unmatched junction bases numbered 4, after V lost 4 bases and J lost 1 base. CDR1 and CDR2 (germline): SGHRS, YFSETQ. The CDR3 is made up of 14 amino acids. Here the CDR3 reads CASSPRTGSYEQYF. Here the CDR3 DNA reads TGCGCCAGCAGCCCGAGGACAGGGTCCTACGAGCAGTACTTC.

This clone came up a few times. This sample also contains other DNA sequences that code for the same CDR3. The chain uses TRBV11-2 and TRBJ2-7; 11 bases agree with TRBD2. V gave up 5 bases and J gave up 1 base; unmatched junction bases: 4. The CDR3 is 15 residues long. The germline gives CDR1 SGHAT, CDR2 FQNNGV. The chain's CDR3 is CASSLRTSGSYEQYF. The CDR3, as DNA: TGTGCCAGCAGCCTCAGGACTAGCGGGTCCTACGAGCAGTACTTC.

The count of this clone is one. J is TRBJ2-7 and V is TRBV30; no clear D. In germline, CDR1 is GTSNPN, CDR2 SVGIG (reference sequence). The CDR3 loop spans 11 amino acids. The V gene lost 4 bases and the J gene lost 2 bases, with 6 bases spanning the gap. Here the CDR3 reads CAWTTAYEQYF. The CDR3, as DNA: TGTGCCTGGACCACGGCCTACGAGCAGTACTTC.

V usage is TRBV27 and J usage is TRBJ1-2; 8 nucleotides agree with TRBD1. The CDR3 has 13 residues. Per germline, CDR1 MNHEY and CDR2 SMNVEV (reference sequence). The ends lost 2 bases at V and 7 bases at J; junction bases unmatched: 3. CDR3 sequence reads: CASSLVTGGGYTF. The CDR3 region has the DNA TGTGCCAGCAGTTTAGTAACAGGGGGTGGCTACACCTTC.

The rearrangement uses TRBV5-4 and TRBJ1-1; unclear D gene. Germline V gene lookup returns CDR1 SGHNT and CDR2 YYREEE (reference sequence). The ends were cut back, 4 bases at V and 2 bases at J, with 3 bases in the middle. The CDR3 has 11 residues. CDR3 DNA: TGTGCCAGCAGCAGCAACACTGAAGCTTTCTTT. Residues: CASSSNTEAFF.

The CDR3 is CASSISSGGRYNEQFF. In DNA, the CDR3 is TGTGCCAGCAGCATATCAAGTGGGGGGAGATACAATGAGCAGTTCTTC. The V gene is TRBV3-1 (or the pseudogene TRBV3-2), the J gene TRBJ2-1; TRBD2 is a possible D gene (6 bases). V was cut by 5 bases and J by 4 bases, with 18 bases left in between. CDR1 is LGHDT, CDR2 YNNKEL, per germline (reference sequence). The CDR3 is made up of 16 amino acids.

The chain links TRBV28 to TRBJ1-1; D gene uncertain. The CDR3 runs to 13 residues. V was pared by 6 bases and J by 1 base, with 9 bases between. CDR1 is MDHEN, CDR2 SYDVKM, per germline. The CDR3 DNA reads as TGTGCCAGCAGCTTTGTTAGGAACACTGAAGCTTTCTTT. Translating it yields CASSFVRNTEAFF.